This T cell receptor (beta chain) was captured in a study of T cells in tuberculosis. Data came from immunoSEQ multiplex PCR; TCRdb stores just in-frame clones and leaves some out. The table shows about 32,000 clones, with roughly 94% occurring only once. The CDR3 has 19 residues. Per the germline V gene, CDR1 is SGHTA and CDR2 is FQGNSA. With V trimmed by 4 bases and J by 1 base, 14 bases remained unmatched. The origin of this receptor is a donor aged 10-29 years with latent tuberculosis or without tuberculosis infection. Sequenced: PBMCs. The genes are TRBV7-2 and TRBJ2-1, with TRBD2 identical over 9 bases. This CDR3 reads CASSSPGLALNRSYNEQFF. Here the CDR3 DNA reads TGTGCCAGCAGCTCACCGGGACTAGCTTTAAACAGGTCCTACAATGAGCAGTTCTTC.